This TCR beta chain was retrieved from a study of shared clonotypes between healthy human individuals. At the deep level, the assay was run. Profiled with immunoSEQ multiplex PCR; TCRdb holds only in-frame clones, not every one. Here the sample spans 950,000 to 1,300,000 clones, under 80% being singletons. CDR3 length: 16 amino acids. Germline lookup yields CDR1 ENHRY and CDR2 SYGVKD. J lost 6 bases, V lost 0 bases, and 4 bases had no gene match. This clone was counted a few times. The chain carries TRBV10-3 and TRBJ2-7; TRBD2 aligns across 14 bases. The TCR originated in a man aged 18 to 35 in good health. The material sequenced was memory CD4+ T cells sorted from blood. Subset denoted: CD45RA-negative fraction. The CDR3 DNA follows: TGTGCCATCAGTGAGTCGATGGGACTAGCGGGGGTCGAGCAGTACTTC. It codes for CAISESMGLAGVEQYF.